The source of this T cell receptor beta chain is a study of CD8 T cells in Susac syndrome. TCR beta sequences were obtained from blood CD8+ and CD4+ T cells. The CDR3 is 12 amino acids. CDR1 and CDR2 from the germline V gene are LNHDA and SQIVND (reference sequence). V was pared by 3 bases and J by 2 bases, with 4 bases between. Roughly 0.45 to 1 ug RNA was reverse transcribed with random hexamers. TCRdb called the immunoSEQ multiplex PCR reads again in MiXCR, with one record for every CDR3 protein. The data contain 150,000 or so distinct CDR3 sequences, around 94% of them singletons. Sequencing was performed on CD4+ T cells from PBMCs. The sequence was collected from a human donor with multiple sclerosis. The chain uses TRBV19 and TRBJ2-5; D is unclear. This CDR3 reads CASSMLQETQYF. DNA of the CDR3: TGTGCCAGTAGTATGCTTCAAGAGACCCAGTACTTC.